The rows below give T cell receptor beta chains drawn from one sample of a study of regulatory T cells in long-lasting Graves disease. TCRdb itself ran the multiplex PCR reads through MiXCR, one entry per CDR3 protein. The table lists more than 400,000 distinct CDR3 sequences, 15% to 20% of them singletons. The same data also went into a second study, on T cells in Graves' hyperthyroidism and ophthalmopathy.

The sample was peripheral blood mononuclear cells (PBMCs), taken at new diagnosis, from a patient treated with antithyroid drugs. All receptors come from a man aged 35-49 years with Graves disease. Both conserved end residues are part of each CDR3. Each record gives: D gene, J gene, V gene, clone size, CDR3 DNA, CDR3 protein. D genes are given only for firm matches. For some rows the clone size is stated as once, few or many, or as a class when expanded; others skip it.

>-|TRBJ2-7|TRBV7-9|many
TGTGCCAGCAGCTTAGCGGAGGACTACCGGTACCGTCGGCGAGAGCAGTACTTC
CASSLAEDYRYRRREQYF
>TRBD2|TRBJ2-2|TRBV20-1|-
TGCAGTGCTAGGCCGACTAGCGGGAGAGGGAACACCGGGGAGCTGTTTTTT
CSARPTSGRGNTGELFF
>-|TRBJ2-3|TRBV12-3/TRBV12-4|many
TGTGCCAGTCGCTGGCGGAGTACAGATACGCAGTATTTT
CASRWRSTDTQYF
>TRBD2|TRBJ2-2|TRBV4-1|-
TGTGCCAGCAGCCAGACTAGCGGGATACGTTCAACCGGGGAGCTGTTTTTT
CASSQTSGIRSTGELFF
>TRBD1|TRBJ1-2|TRBV19|-
TGTGCCAGTAGCATTTCATCCGGGACAGGGGCTCCTAGGGATGGCTACACCTTC
CASSISSGTGAPRDGYTF
>-|TRBJ2-7|TRBV20-1|many
TGCAGTGCTAGACCCCCCCCTGCGGACTACGAGCAGTACTTC
CSARPPPADYEQYF
>TRBD1|TRBJ2-3|TRBV28|few
TGTGCCAGCAGCTGGACAGGGGTTAGTACAGATACGCAGTATTTT
CASSWTGVSTDTQYF
>TRBD2|TRBJ2-1|TRBV28|many
TGTGCCAGCAGCTCCCCTACTAGCGGCAATGAGCAGTTCTTC
CASSSPTSGNEQFF
>-|TRBJ2-3|TRBV7-3|-
TGTGCCAGCAGCTCCCCGGGCGGAAAGGGAGATACGCAGTATTTT
CASSSPGGKGDTQYF
>-|TRBJ1-4|TRBV27|-
TGTGCCAGCAGTGACCGGCCTGCTAAGAATGAAAAACTGTTTTTT
CASSDRPAKNEKLFF
>-|TRBJ2-3|TRBV20-1|few
TGCAGTGCTAGAACCCCGGCGAGACAAGCGGCCGATACGCAGTATTTT
CSARTPARQAADTQYF
>-|TRBJ1-5|TRBV5-6|-
TGTGCCAGCAGCTTGGCAGGGGAGTTAGGGAAGCCCCAGCATTTT
CASSLAGELGKPQHF
>TRBD1|TRBJ1-2|TRBV7-2|few
TGTGCCAGCAGCTTAAAGGGGGCGGTTGGCTACACCTTC
CASSLKGAVGYTF
>-|TRBJ1-6|TRBV20-1|-
TGCAGTGCTAGAGAAAACGCGCCCCTCCACTTT
CSARENAPLHF
>-|TRBJ1-1|TRBV6-9|-
TGTGCCAGCAGTTACTCTCCCTCTGGTAATGAAGCTTTCTTT
CASSYSPSGNEAFF
>-|TRBJ2-1|TRBV11-2|many
TGTGCCAGCACCTTTAGGGACTTGCCCTACAATGAGCAGTTCTTC
CASTFRDLPYNEQFF
>-|TRBJ1-1|TRBV29-1|many
TGCAGCGTTGAAGGAGGGGGGGGCACTGAAGCTTTCTTT
CSVEGGGGTEAFF
>-|TRBJ2-7|TRBV29-1|-
TGCAGCGTTGGAGGGGGGGCAGGGGCTCACTACGAGCAGTACTTC
CSVGGGAGAHYEQYF
>TRBD2|TRBJ2-1|TRBV15|-
TGTGCCACCAGCAGTGAACTAGCGGGATTAACCAATGAGCAGTTCTTC
CATSSELAGLTNEQFF
>TRBD1|TRBJ1-2|TRBV11-2|-
TGTGCCAGCATCACCGGGACAGGGACTGGGGCCAGGGGCTACACCTTC
CASITGTGTGARGYTF
>-|TRBJ2-7|TRBV20-1|few
TGCAGTGGGAAACAGGGCTCCTACGAGCAGTACTTC
CSGKQGSYEQYF
>-|TRBJ1-1|TRBV10-1|many
TGCGCCAGCAGTGAAGGACACATGAACACTGAAGCTTTCTTT
CASSEGHMNTEAFF
>TRBD2|TRBJ2-1|TRBV9|many
TGTGCCAGCAGCGCTGTAACTAGCGGGAGGGGGAATGAGCAGTTCTTC
CASSAVTSGRGNEQFF
>-|TRBJ2-2|TRBV7-3|few
TGTGCCAGCAGCCCCGAGGGGGGGAGCAGGAACACCGGGGAGCTGTTTTTT
CASSPEGGSRNTGELFF
>-|TRBJ1-5|TRBV20-1|few
TGCAGTGCCGAATGGGGGGCAGGGCAGCCCCAGCATTTT
CSAEWGAGQPQHF
>TRBD2|TRBJ2-1|TRBV5-1|many
TGCGCCAGCAGCTTGTGGCCTAGCGGGAGCTCCTACAATGAGCAGTTCTTC
CASSLWPSGSSYNEQFF
>-|TRBJ2-3|TRBV7-3|-
TGTGCCAGCAGCTCCGACAGGACAGATACGCAGTATTTT
CASSSDRTDTQYF
>-|TRBJ2-3|TRBV18|many
TGTGCCAGCTCACCAGAAAGTGGGTCTACGCAGTATTTT
CASSPESGSTQYF
>TRBD1|TRBJ2-3|TRBV29-1|many
TGCAGCGCGAGCAGGGGGCGCGGGGATACGCAGTATTTT
CSASRGRGDTQYF
>TRBD2|TRBJ2-1|TRBV9|-
TGTGCCAGCAGCGTATACCGTAGCGGGCGCTCCTACAATGAGCAGTTCTTC
CASSVYRSGRSYNEQFF
>-|TRBJ2-5|TRBV7-8|many
TGTGCCAGCAGTTATAGTGAAGAGACCCAGTACTTC
CASSYSEETQYF
>-|TRBJ2-1|TRBV20-1|few
TGCAGTGCTAGAGGTCTAAGCAGGAATGAGCAGTTCTTC
CSARGLSRNEQFF
>TRBD2|TRBJ2-7|TRBV20-1|-
TGCAGTGGCGAGGCGCGGGAGAGCTCCTACGAGCAGTACTTC
CSGEARESSYEQYF
>TRBD1|TRBJ2-2|TRBV5-1|many
TGCGCCAGCAGCTTGGGCAGGGGGCGAGCCGGGGAGCTGTTTTTT
CASSLGRGRAGELFF
>TRBD1|TRBJ1-5|TRBV15|-
TGTGCCACCAGCAGAGCGACAGGGAATCAGCCCCAGCATTTT
CATSRATGNQPQHF
>TRBD1|TRBJ2-7|TRBV6-2/TRBV6-3|-
TGTGCCAGCAGTTACGGACGGACAGGGAAGAGGGAGCAGTACTTC
CASSYGRTGKREQYF
>TRBD2|TRBJ2-1|TRBV5-4|few
TGTGCCAGCAGCTTGGCCCTCGGACTAGCGGAGTACAATGAGCAGTTCTTC
CASSLALGLAEYNEQFF
>-|TRBJ2-5|TRBV12-3/TRBV12-4|many
TGTGCCAGCAGTTTAGGTCCAGCCCTAAAGTCCCAAGAGACCCAGTACTTC
CASSLGPALKSQETQYF
>-|TRBJ2-1|TRBV7-9|-
TGTGCCAGCAGCCTTCAGGAGACTTACAATGAGCAGTTCTTC
CASSLQETYNEQFF
>-|TRBJ2-5|TRBV29-1|-
TGCAGCCACATTAAGCCCCCCCGGGGCCAAGAGACCCAGTACTTC
CSHIKPPRGQETQYF
>-|TRBJ2-1|TRBV20-1|many
TGCAGTGCTAGGACCGACCCCCACAGTGAGCAGTTCTTC
CSARTDPHSEQFF
>TRBD1|TRBJ1-2|TRBV4-1|many
TGCGCCAGCAGCCAAGAGGGCAGGGGGATTCAGGGCTACACCTTC
CASSQEGRGIQGYTF
>-|TRBJ1-5|TRBV6-2/TRBV6-3|few
TGTGCCACCCAATACCGGGGAAATCAGCCCCAGCATTTT
CATQYRGNQPQHF
>TRBD2|TRBJ2-7|TRBV28|-
TGTGCCAGCAACCCTAGCGGAAACTCCTACGAGCAGTACTTC
CASNPSGNSYEQYF
>TRBD1|TRBJ2-3|TRBV5-6|few
TGTGCCAGCAGCACTGGACAGGGGAAGACAGATACGCAGTATTTT
CASSTGQGKTDTQYF
>-|TRBJ2-2|TRBV30|-
TGTGCCTGGAGTGCCCGCGTTTTTATTGAGAACACCGGGGAGCTGTTTTTT
CAWSARVFIENTGELFF
>-|TRBJ2-5|TRBV11-2|many
TGTGCCAGCAGCTTAGAAGCCAGCCAAGAGACCCAGTACTTC
CASSLEASQETQYF
>TRBD2|TRBJ2-3|TRBV20-1|few
TGCAGTGCTAGAGGTCTAGGACTAGCGTCCCCTTACACAGATACGCAGTATTTT
CSARGLGLASPYTDTQYF
>TRBD2|TRBJ2-7|TRBV19|-
TGTGCCAGTAGTATAGCCCGGACTAGCGGGGTCGACGAGCAGTACTTC
CASSIARTSGVDEQYF
>-|TRBJ2-1|TRBV10-2|-
TGCGCCAGCAGTGAGGGTCTAGCGATTTTGGCGTTCTTC
CASSEGLAILAFF
>-|TRBJ2-5|TRBV11-2|many
TGTGCCAGCAGGCCCCCGGGCCTTCAAGAGACCCAGTACTTC
CASRPPGLQETQYF
>TRBD1|TRBJ1-4|TRBV2|many
TGTGCCAGCAGTGAAAGGACAGGGAATGAAAAACTGTTTTTT
CASSERTGNEKLFF
>-|TRBJ2-1|TRBV24-1|-
TGTGCCACCCGGGCGGACAATGAGCAGTTCTTC
CATRADNEQFF
>TRBD2|TRBJ2-7|TRBV20-1|-
TGCAGTGCTACTAGCGGGGCCTACGAGCAGTACTTC
CSATSGAYEQYF
>TRBD1|TRBJ1-1|TRBV5-1|many
TGCGCCAGCAGCTCCTACCCAACGGACAGGGGGTCCACTGAAGCTTTCTTT
CASSSYPTDRGSTEAFF